One sample yielded the 5 T cell receptor beta chains listed below, sequenced in a study of brain T cells in children with intractable seizures. TCRdb's table, derived via immunoSEQ multiplex PCR, lists solely in-frame clones and lacks some. The table has hundreds of thousands of clones, 85% to 95% seen once. As to time point: blood from clinic visit 5 months post-surgery; TSC patient then seizure free. Sequences were derived from peripheral blood, sampled around 5 months after surgery. These receptors all stem from a boy under two years old with tuberous sclerosis and intractable seizures.

This sequence joins TRBV29-1 and TRBJ1-2; D is ambiguous. V lost 6 bases to trimming and J lost 7 bases, with 15 bases between them. The germline CDR1 and CDR2 sequences are SQVTM and ANQGSEA. This CDR3 contains 12 residues. The CDR3 region has the DNA TGCAGCGTCCGCGACGGAGGTCTTGGCTACACCTTC. Protein: CSVRDGGLGYTF.

This clone appeared a single time. The rearrangement joins TRBV29-1 to TRBJ2-1, with no clear D. V dropped 7 bases and J dropped 4 bases, with 14 bases sitting between them. Germline loops: CDR1 SQVTM, CDR2 ANQGSEA. CDR3 size: 13 residues. CDR3 in amino acids: CSAELADYNEQFF. For the CDR3, the DNA is TGCAGCGCCGAGTTAGCTGATTACAATGAGCAGTTCTTC.

The rearrangement links TRBV23-1 to TRBJ1-3, with D possibly TRBD1 on 5 matching bases. TRBV23-1 is classed as an ORF, of uncertain function. The germline V and J ends were trimmed by 0 bases and 8 bases, with 11 bases remaining between them. The CDR3 covers 14 residues. The CDR3 DNA follows: TGCGCCAGCAGTCAATCCACTAAGGGGCACACCATATATTTT. Translating it yields CASSQSTKGHTIYF.

The chain carries TRBV7-2 and TRBJ1-2; weak D call: TRBD1 (6 bases). Germline loops: CDR1 SGHTA, CDR2 FQGNSA. The ends were cut back, 7 bases at V and 3 bases at J, with 18 bases in the middle. The CDR3 totals 15 residues. The CDR3 DNA reads TGTGCCAGCAACCGGGCGGGGGGCTCCGACTATGGCTACACCTTC. Translating it yields CASNRAGGSDYGYTF.

The genes are TRBV10-3 and TRBJ1-3, with D tentatively TRBD1 (6 bases). V was clipped by 3 bases and J by 4 bases, with 16 bases between them. The CDR3 sequence is 16 residues long. Per germline, CDR1 ENHRY and CDR2 SYGVKD. CDR3 sequence: CAISDLGGGVGNTIYF. The DNA for the CDR3 is TGTGCCATCAGTGATCTTGGGGGCGGCGTAGGAAACACCATATATTTT.